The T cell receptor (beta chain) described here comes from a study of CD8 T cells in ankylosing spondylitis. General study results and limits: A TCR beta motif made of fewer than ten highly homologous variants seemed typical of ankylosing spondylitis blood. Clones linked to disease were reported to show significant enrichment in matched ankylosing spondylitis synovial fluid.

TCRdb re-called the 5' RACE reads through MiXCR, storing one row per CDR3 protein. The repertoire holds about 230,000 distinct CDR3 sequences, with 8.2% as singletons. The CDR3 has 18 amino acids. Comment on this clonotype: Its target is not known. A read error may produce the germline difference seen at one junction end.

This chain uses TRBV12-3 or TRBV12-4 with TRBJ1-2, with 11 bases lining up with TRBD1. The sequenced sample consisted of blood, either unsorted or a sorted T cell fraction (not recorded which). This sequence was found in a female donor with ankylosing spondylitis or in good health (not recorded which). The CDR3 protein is CAISLGPGQGGRDYGYTF. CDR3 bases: TGTGCCATCAGTCTAGGTCCGGGACAGGGGGGTCGCGACTATGGCTACACCTTC.